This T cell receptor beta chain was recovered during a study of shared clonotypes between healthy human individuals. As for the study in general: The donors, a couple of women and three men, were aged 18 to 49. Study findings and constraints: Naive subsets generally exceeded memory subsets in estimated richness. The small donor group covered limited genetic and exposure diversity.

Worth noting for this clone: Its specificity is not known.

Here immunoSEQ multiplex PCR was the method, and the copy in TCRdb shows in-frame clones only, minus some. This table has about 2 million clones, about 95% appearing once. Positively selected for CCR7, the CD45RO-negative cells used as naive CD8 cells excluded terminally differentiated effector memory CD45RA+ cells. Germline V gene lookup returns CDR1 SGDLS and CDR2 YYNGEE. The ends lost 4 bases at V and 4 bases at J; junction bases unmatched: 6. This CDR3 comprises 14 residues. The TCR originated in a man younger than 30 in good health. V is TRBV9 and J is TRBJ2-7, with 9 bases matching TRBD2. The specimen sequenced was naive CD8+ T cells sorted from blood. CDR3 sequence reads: CASSPSGEGYEQYF. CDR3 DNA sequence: TGTGCCAGCAGCCCTAGCGGGGAGGGTTACGAGCAGTACTTC.